Below, 28 T cell receptor beta chains from the same sample are listed, as sequenced in a study of blood T cell repertoires in COVID-19. Clones were read by immunoSEQ multiplex PCR, and TCRdb kept only the in-frame ones, dropping some. The data contain more than 150,000 clones, over 70% of them seen just once; the ten biggest clones take up roughly 2.9%. The sequencing input was peripheral blood. The receptors were sampled from a woman aged 60-70 years with acute or convalescent COVID-19.

The DNA of the CDR3 is TGTGCCAGCAGCCAAAGACTAGCGGGCCTCCAAGAGACCCAGTACTTC. Protein: CASSQRLAGLQETQYF. This rearrangement joins TRBV3-1 (or the pseudogene TRBV3-2) to TRBJ2-5, with TRBD2 matching over 10 bases. The ends lost 2 bases at V and 1 base at J; junction bases unmatched: 4. Germline V gene sequence: CDR1 LGHDT, CDR2 YNNKEL (reference sequence). The CDR3 runs 16 residues.

This chain joins TRBV4-1 and TRBJ2-7; D is possibly TRBD1 (6 bases). Germline loops: CDR1 MGHRA, CDR2 YSYEKL. The CDR3 totals 15 residues. The V and J ends lost 3 bases and 2 bases respectively, with 14 bases between them. This CDR3 reads CASSHITGSTYEQYF. In DNA form, the CDR3 reads TGCGCCAGCAGCCACATCACAGGGTCTACCTACGAGCAGTACTTC.

This clone was counted between two and nine times. The CDR3 bases are TGCGCCAGCAGCCAAGGTCCACTGGCGGAAGGGCAGTTCTTC. This sequence encodes CASSQGPLAEGQFF. This chain connects TRBV4-3 to TRBJ2-1; no reliable D call. The V end was cut by 1 base, the J end by 12 bases, with 16 bases between. Germline V gives CDR1 LGHNA, CDR2 YSLEER. This CDR3 comprises 14 residues.

The J gene is TRBJ2-7, the V gene TRBV6-5; 8 bases agree with TRBD1. From germline, CDR1 is MNHEY and CDR2 SVGAGI. J was trimmed by 2 bases and V by 6 bases; bases with no gene match: 9. This CDR3 spans 15 amino acids. The CDR3 nucleotides are TGTGCCAGCAGGGGACAGGTCCTTGGGCCCTACGAGCAGTACTTC. It codes for CASRGQVLGPYEQYF.

The chain uses TRBV5-6 and TRBJ2-5; D perhaps matches TRBD2 (5 bases). The CDR3 length is 15 residues. CDR1 is SGHDT, CDR2 YYEEEE, per germline. V was cut by 4 bases and J by 5 bases, with 18 bases left in between. The CDR3 loop reads CASSEAGRAWETQYF. The CDR3 bases are TGTGCCAGCAGCGAGGCGGGTCGGGCCTGGGAGACCCAGTACTTC.

The CDR3 nucleotides are TGTGCCAGCAGTTACTCGAGTTCGGGGGAAGAGACCCAGTACTTC. Its protein product is CASSYSSSGEETQYF. The rearrangement links TRBV6-2 or TRBV6-3 to TRBJ2-5, with D possibly matching TRBD2 (6 bases). Trimming left V 0 bases short and J 3 bases short, with 11 bases between. Germline CDR1 MNHEY, CDR2 SVGEGT. The CDR3 sequence is 15 residues long.

The CDR3 is CASSDIGAFF. As DNA, the CDR3 is TGTGCCAGCAGTGATATCGGAGCTTTCTTT. This sequence joins TRBV6-1 and TRBJ1-1; D not resolved. Trimming took off 3 bases at V and 10 bases at J, with 6 bases between the two ends. This CDR3 contains 10 residues. Germline values: CDR1 MNHNS, CDR2 SASEGT.

The chain is built from TRBV4-3 and TRBJ2-7; 9 bases agree with TRBD2. The CDR3 extends over 15 amino acids. Germline V gene lookup returns CDR1 LGHNA and CDR2 YSLEER. Trimming cost V 1 base and J 2 bases; bases outside gene matches: 3. This chain's CDR3 is CASSQGAGGTYEQYF. In DNA form, the CDR3 reads TGCGCCAGCAGCCAAGGTGCGGGGGGGACCTACGAGCAGTACTTC.

This clone has more than one count but fewer than ten. The chain employs TRBV5-1 and TRBJ2-7; no reliable D call. The CDR3 contains 13 residues. In germline, CDR1 is SGHRS, CDR2 YFSETQ. The V gene lost 2 bases and the J gene lost 0 bases, with 6 bases spanning the gap. CDR3 loop: CASSFDTSYEQYF. For the CDR3, the DNA is TGCGCCAGCAGCTTTGACACCTCCTACGAGCAGTACTTC.

The rearrangement joins TRBV2 to TRBJ2-6; 8 positions agree with TRBD1. CDR3 length: 19 amino acids. The V gene's germline CDR1 is SNHLY and CDR2 FYNNEI. J gave up 2 bases and V 5 bases, and 14 bases lay outside the gene matches. The CDR3 loop is CASSPRTGTRFAGANVLTF. The CDR3 DNA reads as TGTGCCAGCAGTCCTCGGACAGGGACACGATTCGCTGGGGCCAACGTCCTGACTTTC.

A single count supports this clone. The chain recombines TRBV30 with TRBJ1-5; D is possibly TRBD1 (6 bases). The CDR3 runs 19 residues. Germline V CDR1 and CDR2: GTSNPN, SVGIG (reference sequence). V dropped 0 bases and J dropped 1 base, with 22 bases sitting between them. This CDR3 is CAWSVFGGRVGWSNQPQHF. The CDR3, as DNA: TGTGCCTGGAGTGTATTCGGGGGGCGCGTAGGCTGGAGCAATCAGCCCCAGCATTTT.

The chain employs TRBV6-5 and TRBJ1-2; no reliable D call. CDR3 length: 13 amino acids. Trimming stripped 6 bases from V and 5 bases from J, with 13 bases between. Germline V gives CDR1 MNHEY, CDR2 SVGAGI. CDR3 coding DNA: TGTGCCAGCAGACCCCCGGGGAGGTATGGCTACACCTTC. Its translation: CASRPPGRYGYTF.

CDR3 bases: TGTGCCAGCAGCTTAACAGGGGGGAAGAGCTCTGGGGCCAACGTCCTGACTTTC. As protein: CASSLTGGKSSGANVLTF. J is TRBJ2-6 and V is TRBV11-2; TRBD1 aligns across 8 bases. The CDR3 sequence is 18 residues long. Germline lookup yields CDR1 SGHAT and CDR2 FQNNGV. V was pared by 2 bases and J by 0 bases, with 6 bases of the junction left unmatched.

The J gene is TRBJ2-7, the V gene TRBV6-5, with 8 bases that match TRBD1. The trim removed 4 bases at V and 0 bases at J, leaving 8 bases unmatched. The CDR3 extends over 16 amino acids. Germline V gives CDR1 MNHEY, CDR2 SVGAGI. Written as DNA, the CDR3 is TGTGCCAGCAGTTTTGGACAGGGTCTAAGCTCCTACGAGCAGTACTTC. Residues: CASSFGQGLSSYEQYF.

There are a few counts of this clone. This chain connects TRBV7-2 to TRBJ1-2, with 7 bases lining up with TRBD1. Germline-derived CDR1 and CDR2 are SGHTA and FQGNSA. This CDR3 is 15 amino acids long. The J segment lost 4 bases and the V segment lost 2 bases, leaving 7 bases of the junction unmatched. The CDR3 region has the DNA TGTGCCAGCAGCTTAATGGGTCAGGGGGTCTATGGCTACACCTTC. Translation gives CASSLMGQGVYGYTF.

This chain joins TRBV19 and TRBJ1-1, with 8 bases aligning to TRBD1. The germline gives CDR1 LNHDA, CDR2 SQIVND (reference sequence). Unmatched junction bases numbered 7, after V lost 5 bases and J lost 5 bases. The CDR3 length is 14 residues. The CDR3 loop is CASSRGQERTEAFF. In DNA, the CDR3 is TGTGCCAGTAGTCGGGGACAGGAGAGGACTGAAGCTTTCTTT.

This rearrangement joins TRBV9 to TRBJ2-6; D not resolved. V lost 0 bases and J 0 bases, leaving 13 bases between the germline ends. The CDR3 runs to 18 residues. Germline V gene data show CDR1 as SGDLS and CDR2 as YYNGEE. The CDR3 DNA reads TGTGCCAGCAGCGTAGCAGGTATTCTTAGCTCTGGGGCCAACGTCCTGACTTTC. It yields the protein CASSVAGILSSGANVLTF. Variable domain in full (rest from reference TRBV9 and TRBJ2-6): DSGVTQTPKHLITATGQRVTLRCSPRSGDLSVYWYQQSLDQGLQFLIQYYNGEERAKGNILERFSAQQFPDLHSELNLSSLELGDSALYFCASSVAGILSSGANVLTFGAGSRLTVL.

The chain recombines TRBV6-5 with TRBJ1-2, with D perhaps matching TRBD1 (6 bases). The CDR3 spans 16 residues. V was shortened by 2 bases and J by 0 bases, with 13 bases between the two germline ends. The germline CDR1 and CDR2 sequences are MNHEY and SVGAGI. DNA of the CDR3: TGTGCCAGCAGTTACGGGGGACACCGAACTAACTATGGCTACACCTTC. This sequence encodes CASSYGGHRTNYGYTF.

A single count supports this clone. The chain couples TRBV24-1 to TRBJ1-5; D call uncertain. This CDR3 region has 13 residues. Trimming removed 5 bases from V and 7 bases from J, with 11 bases in between. Germline assignment: CDR1 KGHDR and CDR2 SFDVKD. The CDR3 DNA reads as TGTGCCACCAGTGTGGAGAAAGGCCAGCCCCAGCATTTT. It encodes CATSVEKGQPQHF.

The chain has TRBV7-2 and TRBJ1-5, with no clear D. The CDR3 runs to 17 residues. V lost 6 bases and J lost 4, with 22 bases in between. The germline CDR1 and CDR2 sequences are SGHTA and FQGNSA. The CDR3 DNA sequence: TGTGCCAGCAGTTCCCATTTGGGCTCCCCGACAAATCAGCCCCAGCATTTT. It encodes CASSSHLGSPTNQPQHF.

This chain connects TRBV29-1 to TRBJ1-1, with 8 bases lining up with TRBD1. This CDR3 region has 14 residues. The V and J ends lost 4 bases and 5 bases, in that order; junction bases with no gene match: 9. Per the germline V gene, CDR1 is SQVTM and CDR2 is ANQGSEA. The CDR3 here is CSVGQGARWTEAFF. The DNA for the CDR3 is TGCAGCGTTGGCCAGGGGGCCAGGTGGACTGAAGCTTTCTTT.

V is TRBV19 and J is TRBJ2-4, with a possible D match to TRBD1 (6 bases). Germline lookup yields CDR1 LNHDA and CDR2 SQIVND (reference sequence). This CDR3 has 15 residues. Trimming shortened V by 6 bases and J by 2 bases, and 14 bases separated the two germline ends. CDR3 coding DNA: TGTGCCAGTAGCTTACTACAGGGAACCAAAAACATTCAGTACTTC. Translated: CASSLLQGTKNIQYF.

This clone was observed a single time. This chain connects TRBV9 to TRBJ2-7; TRBD1 agrees at 8 bases. CDR3 length: 17 amino acids. The V segment lost 1 base and the J segment 0 bases; nucleotides outside the gene matches: 9. CDR1 and CDR2 (germline): SGDLS, YYNGEE. The CDR3 DNA sequence: TGTGCCAGCAGCGTATCCGCGACAGGGGCTTTCTCCTACGAGCAGTACTTC. Protein: CASSVSATGAFSYEQYF.

The chain employs TRBV7-6 and TRBJ2-5; 14 bases line up with TRBD2. The CDR3 covers 16 residues. Trimming removed 3 bases from V and 2 bases from J; junction bases left unmatched: 2. The germline gives CDR1 SGHVS, CDR2 FNYEAQ. CDR3 sequence (DNA): TGTGCCAGCAGCTTCGGGACTAGCGGGGGTCAAGAGACCCAGTACTTC. Its protein product is CASSFGTSGGQETQYF.

This chain uses TRBV19 with TRBJ1-1, with 7 nucleotides matching TRBD1. CDR1 and CDR2 from the germline V gene are LNHDA and SQIVND (reference sequence). The CDR3 consists of 16 residues. V was pared by 6 bases and J by 1 base, with 11 bases of the junction left unmatched. The CDR3 sequence: CASRNYRQGQNTEAFF. The CDR3 DNA follows: TGTGCCAGTAGAAACTACAGACAGGGTCAGAACACTGAAGCTTTCTTT.

The chain couples TRBV18 to TRBJ1-2, with D maybe TRBD1 (6 bases). In germline, CDR1 is KGHSH, CDR2 LQKENI. The CDR3 has 14 amino acids. V was shortened by 4 bases and J by 5 bases, with 14 bases between the two germline ends. The CDR3 DNA follows: TGTGCCAGCTCACGCTGGACAGATACATATGGCTACACCTTC. Its translation is CASSRWTDTYGYTF. The full variable domain, completed using reference TRBV18 and TRBJ1-2, is NAGVMQNPRHLVRRRGQEARLRCSPMKGHSHVYWYRQLPEEGLKFMVYLQKENIIDESGMPKERFSAEFPKEGPSILRIQQVVRGDSAAYFCASSRWTDTYGYTFGSGTRLTVV.

The chain is built from TRBV11-2 and TRBJ2-7, with a tentative D call TRBD2 (5 bases). CDR3 length: 14 residues. Germline assignment: CDR1 SGHAT and CDR2 FQNNGV. With 5 bases removed from V and 3 bases from J, the gap between germline ends came to 14 bases. CDR3 loop: CASSMGSGGYEQYF. The CDR3 DNA is TGTGCCAGCAGCATGGGGAGTGGAGGCTACGAGCAGTACTTC.

The chain couples TRBV13 to TRBJ1-6, with D maybe TRBD1 (6 bases). The CDR3 sequence is 16 residues long. The germline V gene encodes CDR1 PRHDT and CDR2 FYEKMQ (reference sequence). Trimming removed 5 bases at V and 6 bases at J, with 17 bases between. This CDR3 is CASSTRTGGSNSPLHF. Here the CDR3 DNA reads TGTGCCAGCAGCACCCGGACGGGGGGCTCTAATTCACCCCTCCACTTT. Full variable domain (outside the CDR3, taken from reference TRBV13 and TRBJ1-6): AAGVIQSPRHLIKEKRETATLKCYPIPRHDTVYWYQQGPGQDPQFLISFYEKMQSDKGSIPDRFSAQQFSDYHSELNMSSLELGDSALYFCASSTRTGGSNSPLHFGNGTRLTVT.